One and the same sample provided the 24 T cell receptor beta chains below, sequenced in a study of STAT5B mutations in CD4+ large granular lymphocyte leukemia. Sequencing used immunoSEQ multiplex PCR; TCRdb keeps in-frame clones, though not all of them. The sample includes fewer than 4,000 clones, 85% of them seen just once. Sequencing was performed on CD4+ T cells from blood buffy coats. These receptor sequences come from a human donor in good health.

Here the CDR3 DNA reads TGTGCCAGTAGTATAGCGGACAGAACTCTACTCTATGGCTACACCTTC. Translation gives CASSIADRTLLYGYTF. This chain links TRBV19 with TRBJ1-2, with a weak D call TRBD1 (6 bases). V dropped 1 base and J dropped 4 bases, with 16 bases sitting between them. Germline CDR1 and CDR2: LNHDA and SQIVND (reference sequence). This CDR3 comprises 16 residues.

This chain connects TRBV6-5 to TRBJ2-7; 12 positions agree with TRBD1. This CDR3 is 15 amino acids long. V was clipped by 5 bases and J by 3 bases; unmatched bases: 5. Looked up from germline, CDR1 is MNHEY and CDR2 is SVGAGI. In DNA, the CDR3 is TGTGCCAGCAGTGGGGGGACAGGGGGCAACTACGAGCAGTACTTC. Protein sequence: CASSGGTGGNYEQYF.

This chain joins TRBV29-1 and TRBJ2-7; 9 nucleotides line up with TRBD2. Germline CDR1 and CDR2: SQVTM and ANQGSEA. The CDR3 length is 15 residues. V trimming: 6 bases; J trimming: 1 base; junction bases outside the gene matches: 10. The DNA of the CDR3 is TGCAGCGTCCTAGGGGGGCGGGAGGGTTCCTACGAGCAGTACTTC. This sequence encodes CSVLGGREGSYEQYF.

This rearrangement joins TRBV28 to TRBJ2-7; D remains unclear. Germline CDR1 MDHEN, CDR2 SYDVKM. Trimming stripped 5 bases from V and 3 bases from J, with 8 bases between. CDR3 length: 12 amino acids. CDR3 in amino acids: CASSTLSYEQYF. In DNA, the CDR3 is TGTGCCAGCAGTACCTTAAGCTACGAGCAGTACTTC.

The genes are TRBV9 and TRBJ1-4; no clear D. V was clipped by 4 bases and J by 8 bases, with 15 bases between them. Germline values: CDR1 SGDLS, CDR2 YYNGEE. The CDR3 is 14 residues long. CDR3 nucleotides: TGTGCCAGCAGCCCTCGGGCGGTGAGGGAAAAACTGTTTTTT. Protein product: CASSPRAVREKLFF.

This clone showed up just a few times. The chain uses TRBV6-5 and TRBJ1-1, with a possible D match to TRBD1 (5 bases). Per germline, CDR1 MNHEY and CDR2 SVGAGI. The CDR3 has 11 residues. CDR3 region: CATLGGTEAFF. The CDR3 nucleotides read TGTGCTACACTTGGGGGGACTGAAGCTTTCTTT.

The V call is TRBV5-1, the J call TRBJ2-1, with D possibly being TRBD1 (6 bases). The germline V gene has CDR1 SGHRS and CDR2 YFSETQ. Trimming cost V 4 bases and J 10 bases, with 15 bases left between them. CDR3 length: 13 amino acids. CDR3 sequence (DNA): TGCGCCAGCAGCGCGTTACTCCAGGGGGAGCAGTTCTTC. It translates to CASSALLQGEQFF.

This clone was counted a single time. This rearrangement joins TRBV15 to TRBJ2-3; TRBD2 matches at 11 bases. The CDR3 runs to 16 residues. The germline V gene encodes CDR1 LNHNV and CDR2 YYDKDF (reference sequence). The V and J ends lost 3 bases and 5 bases, in that order; junction bases with no gene match: 7. The DNA for the CDR3 is TGTGCCACCAGCAGTAAACTAGCGGGAGCGGGAGATACGCAGTATTTT. Protein sequence: CATSSKLAGAGDTQYF.

The chain combines TRBV11-2 with TRBJ1-5; TRBD1 is a possible D gene (6 bases). Trimming took off 5 bases at V and 1 base at J, with 12 bases between the two ends. The CDR3 is 15 residues long. Germline-derived CDR1 and CDR2 are SGHAT and FQNNGV. DNA for the CDR3: TGTGCCAGCAGCCCTGGACAGAGGAGCAATCAGCCCCAGCATTTT. Residues: CASSPGQRSNQPQHF.

The CDR3 DNA is TGTGCCAGCAGCCAAAGAGAACGATCGAGGACGGCTAGCACAGATACGCAGTATTTT. It specifies CASSQRERSRTASTDTQYF. This rearrangement joins TRBV14 to TRBJ2-3; D remains ambiguous. Germline V gene data show CDR1 as SGHDN and CDR2 as FVKESK. V was trimmed by 2 bases and J by 0 bases, leaving 21 bases between them. CDR3 length: 19 residues.

This chain links TRBV9 with TRBJ2-1; D might be TRBD1 (7 bases). Trimming stripped 3 bases from V and 4 bases from J, with 17 bases between. Germline lookup yields CDR1 SGDLS and CDR2 YYNGEE. This CDR3 is 16 amino acids long. The CDR3 sequence is CASSDPGGNSYNEQFF. The CDR3 DNA reads TGTGCCAGCAGCGACCCAGGGGGGAACTCTTACAATGAGCAGTTCTTC.

The J gene is TRBJ2-3, the V gene TRBV11-1, with 9 positions matching TRBD2. The V gene end was trimmed by 4 bases and the J gene end by 4 bases; junction bases not matched to a gene: 6. Germline CDR1 SGHAT, CDR2 FQDESV (reference sequence). CDR3 length: 15 residues. The CDR3 nucleotides are TGTGCCAGCAGCTATGGGACTAGCTTATCAGATACGCAGTATTTT. This translates into CASSYGTSLSDTQYF.

The chain carries TRBV19 and TRBJ2-1; D is ambiguous. Germline assignment: CDR1 LNHDA and CDR2 SQIVND (reference sequence). Trimming took off 6 bases at V and 8 bases at J, with 14 bases between the two ends. The CDR3 contains 13 residues. The CDR3 coding sequence is TGTGCCAGTAGCCTAGGAGAAGGAGATGAGCAGTTCTTC. Its protein product is CASSLGEGDEQFF.

The V gene is TRBV2, the J gene TRBJ1-4; 7 nucleotides match TRBD1. Germline loops: CDR1 SNHLY, CDR2 FYNNEI. This CDR3 is built from 15 residues. V dropped 7 bases and J dropped 1; count of bases not matched to a gene: 6. CDR3 amino acids: CASIEGGLTNEKLFF. CDR3 DNA sequence: TGTGCCAGCATCGAAGGGGGCCTAACTAATGAAAAACTGTTTTTT.

The chain links TRBV11-3 to TRBJ2-1, with D unclear. The ends were cut back, 4 bases at V and 5 bases at J, with 15 bases in the middle. Germline CDR1 and CDR2: SGHNT and YENEEA. CDR3 length: 15 residues. The CDR3, as DNA: TGTGCCAGCAGCTCCCGCCACCTGGGTGACAATGAGCAGTTCTTC. Translation: CASSSRHLGDNEQFF.

This clone turned up a few times. The chain combines TRBV7-9 with TRBJ2-7, with 7 bases aligning to TRBD1. J lost 5 bases, V lost 6 bases, and 7 bases had no gene match. Germline V CDR1 and CDR2: SEHNR, FQNEAQ (reference sequence). The CDR3 has 13 residues. In nucleotides, the CDR3 is TGTGCCAGCAGTACCGGGACAGCAAACGAGCAGTACTTC. It yields the protein CASSTGTANEQYF. Complete variable domain (other parts from reference TRBV7-9 and TRBJ2-7): DTGVSQNPRHKITKRGQNVTFRCDPISEHNRLYWYRQTLGQGPEFLTYFQNEAQLEKSRLLSDRFSAERPKGSFSTLEIQRTEQGDSAMYLCASSTGTANEQYFGPGTRLTVT.

This chain uses TRBV4-3 with TRBJ2-5, with 12 bases that match TRBD2. This CDR3 has 18 residues. V was pared by 0 bases and J by 5 bases, with 10 bases of the junction left unmatched. Germline V gene sequence: CDR1 LGHNA, CDR2 YSLEER. CDR3 residues: CASSQDAALAGGGETQYF. The CDR3 coding sequence is TGCGCCAGCAGCCAAGATGCTGCTCTAGCGGGAGGGGGGGAGACCCAGTACTTC.

This rearrangement joins TRBV5-4 to TRBJ2-7, with D maybe TRBD1 (6 bases). V gave up 3 bases and J gave up 0 bases, with 10 bases separating them. The germline gives CDR1 SGHNT, CDR2 YYREEE (reference sequence). This CDR3 comprises 14 residues. The CDR3 loop is CASSSRDNSYEQYF. In DNA, the CDR3 is TGTGCCAGCAGCTCCCGGGACAACTCCTACGAGCAGTACTTC. Full variable domain (remainder filled in from reference TRBV5-4 and TRBJ2-7): ETGVTQSPTHLIKTRGQQVTLRCSSQSGHNTVSWYQQALGQGPQFIFQYYREEENGRGNFPPRFSGLQFPNYSSELNVNALELDDSALYLCASSSRDNSYEQYFGPGTRLTVT.

This rearrangement joins TRBV6-5 to TRBJ1-1, with TRBD1 as a possible D gene (5 bases). CDR3 length equals 13 residues. Germline V lookup: CDR1 MNHEY, CDR2 SVGAGI. The V gene lost 6 bases and the J gene lost 2 bases, with 10 bases spanning the gap. In DNA, the CDR3 is TGTGCCAGCAGGCTGACAGCCAACACTGAAGCTTTCTTT. Translated: CASRLTANTEAFF.

The CDR3 sequence is CSVEDARVIGETQYF. CDR3 DNA: TGCAGCGTTGAAGACGCGAGGGTAATTGGAGAGACCCAGTACTTC. J is TRBJ2-5 and V is TRBV29-1, with a possible D match to TRBD2 (5 bases). Germline lookup yields CDR1 SQVTM and CDR2 ANQGSEA. The CDR3 covers 15 residues. Trimming shortened V by 0 bases and J by 4 bases, and 15 bases separated the two germline ends.

The chain has TRBV9 and TRBJ2-3; D not certain. CDR1 is SGDLS and CDR2 is YYNGEE in the germline V gene. V lost 0 bases, J lost 4 bases, and 9 bases lay in between. The CDR3 contains 14 residues. The CDR3 loop reads CASSVGINPDTQYF. CDR3 in DNA: TGTGCCAGCAGCGTAGGTATTAATCCAGATACGCAGTATTTT.

The rearrangement joins TRBV27 to TRBJ2-7, with TRBD2 as a possible D gene (6 bases). The CDR3 extends over 14 amino acids. Germline-derived CDR1 and CDR2 are MNHEY and SMNVEV (reference sequence). The V gene lost 5 bases and the J gene lost 2 bases, with 13 bases spanning the gap. The CDR3 spells CASSLGLAPYEQYF. The CDR3 DNA follows: TGTGCCAGCAGTCTGGGACTGGCCCCCTACGAGCAGTACTTC.

The V and J genes are TRBV7-8 and TRBJ2-5, with unresolved D. Looked up from germline, CDR1 is SGHVS and CDR2 is FQNEAQ. The V end lost 5 bases, the J end lost 0 bases, and 10 bases lay between the germline ends. This CDR3 is 14 amino acids long. The CDR3 nucleotides read TGTGCCAGCAGCCTGGCGGCAGACCAAGAGACCCAGTACTTC. It codes for CASSLAADQETQYF.

The chain employs TRBV19 and TRBJ2-2; 11 bases are a match to TRBD2. J was trimmed by 5 bases and V by 6 bases; bases with no gene match: 8. Per the germline V gene, CDR1 is LNHDA and CDR2 is SQIVND (reference sequence). This CDR3 comprises 16 residues. CDR3 DNA sequence: TGTGCCAGTAGAGGGACTAGCGGAGCAGGGACCGGGGAGCTGTTTTTT. Translating gives CASRGTSGAGTGELFF.